Sequencing of this TCR beta chain was carried out in a study of radiation and T cells in renal cell carcinoma. Germline V lookup: CDR1 SNHLY, CDR2 FYNNEI. CDR3 length: 10 residues. V dropped 3 bases and J dropped 10 bases, with 3 bases sitting between them. As for this clone: The target antigen is unknown.

Findings and caveats of the study: No pretreatment tumor biopsies were available for baseline clonotypes. From baseline, blood top tumor clonotypes peaked at 2 weeks post-radiation.

Time point defined: blood 4 weeks post-SBRT, at nephrectomy. Treatment meaning: 15 Gy SBRT to primary tumor, nephrectomy 4 weeks later. Nephrectomy followed 15 Gy stereotactic body radiation by 4 weeks. Generated by immunoSEQ multiplex PCR, the TCRdb table keeps only in-frame clones and is missing some. This table holds about 170,000 clones, 88% found once. This sequence was found in a woman aged 45-59 years with renal cell carcinoma. The source material was blood, sampled from a patient whose treatment included radiotherapy and nephrectomy. The chain has TRBV2 and TRBJ2-2; D unclear. This CDR3 is CASSEVELFF. CDR3 nucleotide sequence: TGTGCCAGCAGTGAGGTGGAGCTGTTTTTT.